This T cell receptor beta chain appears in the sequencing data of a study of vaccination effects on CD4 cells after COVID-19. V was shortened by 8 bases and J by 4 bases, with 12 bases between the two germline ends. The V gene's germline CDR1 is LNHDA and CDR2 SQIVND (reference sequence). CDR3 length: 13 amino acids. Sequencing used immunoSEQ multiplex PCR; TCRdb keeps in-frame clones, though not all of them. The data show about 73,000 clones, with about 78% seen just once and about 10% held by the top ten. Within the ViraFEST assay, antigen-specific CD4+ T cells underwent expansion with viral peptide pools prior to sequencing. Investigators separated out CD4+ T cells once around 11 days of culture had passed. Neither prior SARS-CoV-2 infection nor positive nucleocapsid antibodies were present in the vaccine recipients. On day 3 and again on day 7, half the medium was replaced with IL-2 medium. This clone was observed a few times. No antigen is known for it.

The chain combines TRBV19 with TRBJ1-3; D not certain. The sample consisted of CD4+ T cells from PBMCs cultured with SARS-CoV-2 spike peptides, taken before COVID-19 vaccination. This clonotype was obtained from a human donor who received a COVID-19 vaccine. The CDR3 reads CASSKTDGNTIYF. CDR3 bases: TGTGCCAGTTCTAAGACGGACGGAAACACCATATATTTT.